The 21 T cell receptor beta chains below all came from one sample that was sequenced in a study of monozygotic twins with inflammatory bowel disease. TCRdb re-called the 5' RACE reads and catalogs CDR3 proteins one per entry, DNA excluded. The sample totals roughly 90,000 distinct CDR3 sequences; its top ten clones hold 6.5% to 9%. The sample taken for sequencing was blood. These receptors came from a human donor with ulcerative colitis or Crohn's disease, or a healthy co-twin of an affected twin (not recorded which).

This chain links TRBV5-1 with TRBJ2-5; TCRdb's assignment of TRBD1 cannot be checked, as there is no DNA. The CDR3 totals 16 residues. Looked up from germline, CDR1 is SGHRS and CDR2 is YFSETQ. CDR3 protein: CASSYLQGQTQETQYF.

The rearrangement joins TRBV6-1 to TRBJ1-4; TCRdb reports TRBD1, a call that lacks DNA to check it against. The CDR3 extends over 14 amino acids. The germline CDR1 and CDR2 sequences are MNHNS and SASEGT. The CDR3 protein is CASSTTGLSEKLFF.

This chain links TRBV7-3 with TRBJ2-5; TCRdb's D call, TRBD2, is unchecked because there is no DNA. The CDR3 loop spans 14 amino acids. Per the germline V gene, CDR1 is SGHTA and CDR2 is FQGTGA. The CDR3 spells CASSLNSGQETQYF. Full variable domain (rest looked up from reference TRBV7-3 and TRBJ2-5): GAGVSQTPSNKVTEKGKYVELRCDPISGHTALYWYRQSLGQGPEFLIYFQGTGAADDSGLPNDRFFAVRPEGSVSTLKIQRTERGDSAVYLCASSLNSGQETQYFGPGTRLLVL.

V is TRBV10-3 and J is TRBJ2-7; no DNA is available, so the TRBD2 call from TCRdb remains unchecked. The CDR3 runs 16 residues. CDR1 is ENHRY, CDR2 SYGVKD, per germline. The CDR3 loop is CAISDSGLTQAYEQYF.

This chain joins TRBV5-4 and TRBJ1-2; TCRdb selects TRBD1, and the lack of DNA leaves this call unchecked. This CDR3 region has 14 residues. The germline V gene has CDR1 SGHNT and CDR2 YYREEE (reference sequence). The CDR3 sequence is CASSLRGSRYGYTF.

The chain recombines TRBV7-9 with TRBJ1-5. CDR1 is SEHNR and CDR2 is FQNEAQ in the germline V gene (reference sequence). The CDR3 has 15 amino acids. The CDR3 region is CASSLGGGLKQPQHF.

The gene calls are TRBV12-3 or TRBV12-4 and TRBJ2-5; absent DNA, TCRdb's TRBD1 call cannot be checked. This CDR3 has 13 residues. The CDR3: CASSPNAPETQYF.

This chain joins TRBV4-1 and TRBJ1-5. Germline V gene data show CDR1 as MGHRA and CDR2 as YSYEKL. The length of the CDR3 is 14 residues. This CDR3 is CASSRGGLNQPQHF.

J is TRBJ2-7 and V is TRBV12-3 or TRBV12-4; with no DNA, the TCRdb D assignment of TRBD2 cannot be verified. The CDR3 has 14 amino acids. CDR3 protein: CASSFSGLTYEQYF.

This chain uses TRBV6-2 or TRBV6-3 with TRBJ1-1. The CDR3 spans 13 residues. Germline V gives CDR1 MNHEY, CDR2 SVGEGT. CDR3 protein: CASSLGVGAEAFF.

V and J are TRBV19 and TRBJ2-1. The CDR3 is made up of 14 amino acids. Germline CDR1 reads LNHDA; CDR2 reads SQIVND (reference sequence). The CDR3 is CASSIIGLNNEQFF.

The rearrangement links TRBV7-9 to TRBJ1-2. Germline V gene data show CDR1 as SEHNR and CDR2 as FQNEAQ (reference sequence). The CDR3 loop spans 17 amino acids. The CDR3 here is CASSLLTSTVTNYGYTF.

V usage is TRBV2 and J usage is TRBJ1-4. Looked up from germline, CDR1 is SNHLY and CDR2 is FYNNEI. The CDR3 is 15 residues long. CDR3 amino acids: CASSPSRKTNEKLFF.

CDR3 sequence: CASSQRLVGGYTF. The chain joins TRBV7-2 to TRBJ1-2. Germline V gives CDR1 SGHTA, CDR2 FQGNSA. The CDR3 loop spans 13 amino acids.

The chain carries TRBV5-1 and TRBJ2-2; TCRdb picks TRBD2, but there is no DNA to check that call. The length of the CDR3 is 13 residues. Per the germline V gene, CDR1 is SGHRS and CDR2 is YFSETQ. CDR3 loop: CASSAGGGGELFF. Supplemented by reference TRBV5-1 and TRBJ2-2, the full variable domain reads KAGVTQTPRYLIKTRGQQVTLSCSPISGHRSVSWYQQTPGQGLQFLFEYFSETQRNKGNFPGRFSGRQFSNSRSEMNVSTLELGDSALYLCASSAGGGGELFFGEGSRLTVL.

This chain connects TRBV19 to TRBJ1-5; TCRdb calls TRBD1, which cannot be checked without DNA. Germline V lookup: CDR1 LNHDA, CDR2 SQIVND (reference sequence). The CDR3 covers 17 residues. The chain's CDR3 is CASAHRDRRYSNQPQHF. Supplemented by reference TRBV19 and TRBJ1-5, the full variable domain reads DGGITQSPKYLFRKEGQNVTLSCEQNLNHDAMYWYRQDPGQGLRLIYYSQIVNDFQKGDIAEGYSVSREKKESFPLTVTSAQKNPTAFYLCASAHRDRRYSNQPQHFGDGTRLSIL.

The chain joins TRBV6-1 to TRBJ1-2; TCRdb proposes TRBD1, but this gene call is untestable without DNA. CDR1 and CDR2 from the germline V gene are MNHNS and SASEGT. The CDR3 contains 15 residues. The CDR3 sequence: CASSDIAQGAYGYTF.

V usage is TRBV6-1 and J usage is TRBJ2-1; there is no DNA to check the TCRdb D call of TRBD2. The CDR3 is 18 amino acids. Germline CDR1 is MNHNS and CDR2 is SASEGT. The CDR3: CASSEYSGGTLIYNEQFF.

This chain connects TRBV20-1 to TRBJ2-7; TCRdb proposes TRBD1, but this gene call is untestable without DNA. CDR1 is DFQATT, CDR2 SNEGSKA, per germline (reference sequence). CDR3 length: 14 residues. CDR3 sequence reads: CSARGLASSYEQYF.

CDR3 region: CASSQDLVSLYNEQFF. The chain uses TRBV4-1 and TRBJ2-1; as DNA is missing, the TRBD1 call by TCRdb cannot be tested. The germline V gene has CDR1 MGHRA and CDR2 YSYEKL. The length of the CDR3 is 16 residues.

This sequence joins TRBV29-1 and TRBJ2-1; the TRBD1 assignment by TCRdb is unverifiable without DNA. The CDR3 is made up of 14 amino acids. Germline-derived CDR1 and CDR2 are SQVTM and ANQGSEA. The CDR3 sequence: CSVDRDSHYNEQFF.